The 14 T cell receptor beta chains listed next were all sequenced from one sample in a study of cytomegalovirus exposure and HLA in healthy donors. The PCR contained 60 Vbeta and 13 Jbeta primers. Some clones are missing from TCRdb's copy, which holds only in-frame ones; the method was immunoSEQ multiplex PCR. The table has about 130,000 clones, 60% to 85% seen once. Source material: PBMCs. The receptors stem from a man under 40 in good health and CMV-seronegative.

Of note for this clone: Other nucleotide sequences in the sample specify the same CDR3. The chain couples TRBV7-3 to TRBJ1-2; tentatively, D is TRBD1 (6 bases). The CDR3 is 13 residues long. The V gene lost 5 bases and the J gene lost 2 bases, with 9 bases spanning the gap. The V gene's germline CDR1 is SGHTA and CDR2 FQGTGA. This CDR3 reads CASSLDSNYGYTF. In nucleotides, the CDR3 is TGTGCCAGCAGCCTGGACAGCAACTATGGCTACACCTTC.

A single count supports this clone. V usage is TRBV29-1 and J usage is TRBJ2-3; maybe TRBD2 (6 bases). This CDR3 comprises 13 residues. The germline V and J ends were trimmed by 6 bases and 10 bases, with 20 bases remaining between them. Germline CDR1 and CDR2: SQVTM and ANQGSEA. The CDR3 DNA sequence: TGCAGCGTCGGAATCAGGGACTTACCCCCGCAGTATTTT. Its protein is CSVGIRDLPPQYF.

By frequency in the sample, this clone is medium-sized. The CDR3 region is CASSESGDYGYTF. The CDR3 DNA sequence: TGTGCCAGCAGTGAATCCGGGGACTATGGCTACACCTTC. This chain links TRBV6-1 with TRBJ1-2; D is undetermined. Germline loops: CDR1 MNHNS, CDR2 SASEGT. The CDR3 is 13 residues long. V dropped 2 bases and J dropped 3 bases, with 7 bases sitting between them.

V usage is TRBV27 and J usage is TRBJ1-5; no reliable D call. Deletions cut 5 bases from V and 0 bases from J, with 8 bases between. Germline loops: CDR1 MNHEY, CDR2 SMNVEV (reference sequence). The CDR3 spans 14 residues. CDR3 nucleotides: TGTGCCAGCAGTCTACGGTATAGCAATCAGCCCCAGCATTTT. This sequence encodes CASSLRYSNQPQHF.

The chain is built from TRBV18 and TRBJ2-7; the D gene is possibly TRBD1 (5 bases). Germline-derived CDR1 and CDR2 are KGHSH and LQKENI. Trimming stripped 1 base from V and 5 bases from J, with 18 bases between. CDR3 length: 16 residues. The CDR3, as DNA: TGTGCCAGCTCACCACAGGGGCGTGCGAAGCTTGACGAGCAGTACTTC. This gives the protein CASSPQGRAKLDEQYF.

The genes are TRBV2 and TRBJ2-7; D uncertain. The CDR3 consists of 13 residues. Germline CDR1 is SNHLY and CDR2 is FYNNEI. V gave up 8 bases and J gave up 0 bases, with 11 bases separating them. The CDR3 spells CASHTMSSYEQYF. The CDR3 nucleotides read TGTGCCAGCCACACTATGAGCTCCTACGAGCAGTACTTC. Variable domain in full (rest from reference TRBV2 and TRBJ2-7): EPEVTQTPSHQVTQMGQEVILRCVPISNHLYFYWYRQILGQKVEFLVSFYNNEISEKSEIFDDQFSVERPDGSNFTLKIRSTKLEDSAMYFCASHTMSSYEQYFGPGTRLTVT.

CDR3 sequence reads: CASSPGTVTGGYEKLFF. DNA for the CDR3: TGTGCCAGCAGCCCGGGAACAGTGACAGGGGGATATGAAAAACTGTTTTTT. J is TRBJ1-4 and V is TRBV5-8, with 9 bases matching TRBD1. There are 17 residues in the CDR3. Trimming removed 4 bases from V and 6 bases from J; junction bases left unmatched: 13. From germline, CDR1 is SGHTS and CDR2 YDEGEE. Complete variable domain (other parts from reference TRBV5-8 and TRBJ1-4): EAGVTQSPTHLIKTRGQQATLRCSPISGHTSVYWYQQALGLGLQFLLWYDEGEERNRGNFPPRFSGRQFPNYSSELNVNALELEDSALYLCASSPGTVTGGYEKLFFGSGTQLSVL.

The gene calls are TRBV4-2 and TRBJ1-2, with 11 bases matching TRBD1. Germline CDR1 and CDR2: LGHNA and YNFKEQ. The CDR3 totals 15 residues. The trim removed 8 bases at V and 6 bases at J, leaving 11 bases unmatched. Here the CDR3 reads CASYRDRGIGDGYTF. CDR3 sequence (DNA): TGTGCCAGCTACCGGGACAGGGGGATTGGAGATGGCTACACCTTC.

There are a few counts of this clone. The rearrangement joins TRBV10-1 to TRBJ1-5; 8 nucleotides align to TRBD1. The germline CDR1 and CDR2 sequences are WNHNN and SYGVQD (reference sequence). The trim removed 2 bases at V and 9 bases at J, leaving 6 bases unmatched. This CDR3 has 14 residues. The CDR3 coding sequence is TGCGCCAGCAGTGAGGAGGACAGGGTCCCGCCCCAGCATTTT. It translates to CASSEEDRVPPQHF.

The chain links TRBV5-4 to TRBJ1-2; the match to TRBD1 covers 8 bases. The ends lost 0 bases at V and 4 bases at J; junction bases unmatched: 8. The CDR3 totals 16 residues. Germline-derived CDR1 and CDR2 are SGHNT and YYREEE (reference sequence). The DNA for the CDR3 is TGTGCCAGCAGCTTGGCGACTGGACAGGGTTCCTATGGCTACACCTTC. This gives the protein CASSLATGQGSYGYTF.

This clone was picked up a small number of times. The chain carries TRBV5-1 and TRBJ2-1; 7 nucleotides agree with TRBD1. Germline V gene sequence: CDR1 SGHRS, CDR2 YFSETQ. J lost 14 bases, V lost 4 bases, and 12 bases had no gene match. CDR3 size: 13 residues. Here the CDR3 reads CASSGEGQLRKFF. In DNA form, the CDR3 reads TGCGCCAGCAGCGGAGAGGGACAGCTTAGAAAGTTCTTC.

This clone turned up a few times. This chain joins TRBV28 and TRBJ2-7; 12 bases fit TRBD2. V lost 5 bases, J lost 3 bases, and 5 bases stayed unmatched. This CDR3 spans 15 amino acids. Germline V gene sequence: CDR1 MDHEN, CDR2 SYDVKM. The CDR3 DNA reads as TGTGCCAGCAGTCCCTGGACTAGCGGGAACTACGAGCAGTACTTC. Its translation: CASSPWTSGNYEQYF.

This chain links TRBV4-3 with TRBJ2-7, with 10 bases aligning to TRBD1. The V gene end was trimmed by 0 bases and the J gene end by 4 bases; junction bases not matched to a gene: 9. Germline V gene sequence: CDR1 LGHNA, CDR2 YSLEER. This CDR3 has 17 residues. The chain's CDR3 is CASSQEHRDRGNYEQYF. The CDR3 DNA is TGCGCCAGCAGCCAAGAGCATCGGGACAGGGGCAATTACGAGCAGTACTTC.

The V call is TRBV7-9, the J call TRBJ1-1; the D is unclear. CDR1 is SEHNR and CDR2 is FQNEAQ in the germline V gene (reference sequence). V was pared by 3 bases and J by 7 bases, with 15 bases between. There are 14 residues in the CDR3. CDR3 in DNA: TGTGCCAGCAGCTTCACACAGCCGGCCCATGAAGCTTTCTTT. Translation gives CASSFTQPAHEAFF.